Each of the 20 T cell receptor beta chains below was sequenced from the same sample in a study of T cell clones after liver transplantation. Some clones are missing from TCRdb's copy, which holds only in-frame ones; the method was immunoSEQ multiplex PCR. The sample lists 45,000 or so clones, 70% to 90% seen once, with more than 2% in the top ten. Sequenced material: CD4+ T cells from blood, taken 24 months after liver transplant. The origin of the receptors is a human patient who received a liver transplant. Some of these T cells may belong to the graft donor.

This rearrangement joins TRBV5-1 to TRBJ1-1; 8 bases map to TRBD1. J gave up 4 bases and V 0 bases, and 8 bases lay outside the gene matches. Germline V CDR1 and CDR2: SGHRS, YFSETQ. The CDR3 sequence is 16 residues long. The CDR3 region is CASSLVSGGAITEAFF. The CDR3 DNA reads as TGCGCCAGCAGCTTGGTGTCAGGGGGCGCAATCACTGAAGCTTTCTTT.

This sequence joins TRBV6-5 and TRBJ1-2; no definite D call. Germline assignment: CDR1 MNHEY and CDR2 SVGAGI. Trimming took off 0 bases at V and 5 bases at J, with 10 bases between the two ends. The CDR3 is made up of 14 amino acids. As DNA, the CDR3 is TGTGCCAGCAGTTACTCTGGCGTAACTTATGGCTACACCTTC. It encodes CASSYSGVTYGYTF.

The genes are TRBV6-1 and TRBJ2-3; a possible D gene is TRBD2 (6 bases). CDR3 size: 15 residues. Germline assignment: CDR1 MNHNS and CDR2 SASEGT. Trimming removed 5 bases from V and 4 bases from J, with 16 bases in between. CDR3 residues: CASSSGTWGADTQYF. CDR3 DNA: TGTGCCAGCAGTTCCGGCACATGGGGGGCAGATACGCAGTATTTT.

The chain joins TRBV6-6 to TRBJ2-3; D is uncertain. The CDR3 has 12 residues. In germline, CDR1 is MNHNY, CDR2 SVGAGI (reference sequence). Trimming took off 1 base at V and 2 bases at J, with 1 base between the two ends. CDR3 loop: CASSYYTDTQYF. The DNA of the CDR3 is TGTGCCAGCAGTTACTACACAGATACGCAGTATTTT.

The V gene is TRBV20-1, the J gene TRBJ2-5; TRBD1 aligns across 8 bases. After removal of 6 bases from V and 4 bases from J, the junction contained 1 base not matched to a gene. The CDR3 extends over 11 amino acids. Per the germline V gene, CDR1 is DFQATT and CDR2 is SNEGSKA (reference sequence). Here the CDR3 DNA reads TGCAGTGCCGACAGGGGAGAGACCCAGTACTTC. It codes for CSADRGETQYF.

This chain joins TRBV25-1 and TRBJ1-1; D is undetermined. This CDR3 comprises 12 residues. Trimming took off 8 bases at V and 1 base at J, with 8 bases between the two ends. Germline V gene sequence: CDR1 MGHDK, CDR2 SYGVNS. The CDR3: CASAFGNTEAFF. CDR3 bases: TGTGCCAGCGCCTTTGGGAACACTGAAGCTTTCTTT.

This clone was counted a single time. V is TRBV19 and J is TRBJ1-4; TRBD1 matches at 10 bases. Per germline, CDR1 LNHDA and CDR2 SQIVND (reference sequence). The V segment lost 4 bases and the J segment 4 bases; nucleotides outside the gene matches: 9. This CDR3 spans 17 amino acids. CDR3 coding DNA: TGTGCCAGTAGTAACGACAGGGGGCAGGCTGGTAATGAAAAACTGTTTTTT. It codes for CASSNDRGQAGNEKLFF.

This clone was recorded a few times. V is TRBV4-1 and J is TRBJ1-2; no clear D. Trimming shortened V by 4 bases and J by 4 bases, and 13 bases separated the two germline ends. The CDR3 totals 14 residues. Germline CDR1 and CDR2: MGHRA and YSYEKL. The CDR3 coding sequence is TGCGCCAGCAGCCTACACGGCCAGAGCTATGGCTACACCTTC. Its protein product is CASSLHGQSYGYTF.

As DNA, the CDR3 is TGCAGCGTTCAGACTTCACTAACCTACAATGAGCAGTTCTTC. Its translation: CSVQTSLTYNEQFF. The chain combines TRBV29-1 with TRBJ2-1; D is undetermined. V dropped 5 bases and J dropped 2 bases, with 13 bases sitting between them. This CDR3 has 14 amino acids. The germline gives CDR1 SQVTM, CDR2 ANQGSEA.

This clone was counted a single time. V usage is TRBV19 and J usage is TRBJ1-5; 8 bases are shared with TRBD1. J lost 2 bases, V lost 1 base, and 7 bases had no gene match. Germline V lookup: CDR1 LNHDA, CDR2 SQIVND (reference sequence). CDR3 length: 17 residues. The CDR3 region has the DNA TGTGCCAGTAGTATAGTCAGGGGGCCCGGTGGCAATCAGCCCCAGCATTTT. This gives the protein CASSIVRGPGGNQPQHF.

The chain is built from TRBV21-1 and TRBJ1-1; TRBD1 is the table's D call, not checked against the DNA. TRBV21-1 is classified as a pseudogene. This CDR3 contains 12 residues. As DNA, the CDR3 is TGTGCCAGCAGCGCATACAGGGGCGAAGCTTTCTTT. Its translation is CASSAYRGEAFF.

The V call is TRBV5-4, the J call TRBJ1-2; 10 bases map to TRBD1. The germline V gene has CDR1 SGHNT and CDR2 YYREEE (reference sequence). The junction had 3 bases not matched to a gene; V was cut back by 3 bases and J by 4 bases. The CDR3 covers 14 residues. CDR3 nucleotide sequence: TGTGCCAGCAGCTCGGACAGGGGGATCTATGGCTACACCTTC. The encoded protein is CASSSDRGIYGYTF. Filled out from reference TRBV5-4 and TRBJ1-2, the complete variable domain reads ETGVTQSPTHLIKTRGQQVTLRCSSQSGHNTVSWYQQALGQGPQFIFQYYREEENGRGNFPPRFSGLQFPNYSSELNVNALELDDSALYLCASSSDRGIYGYTFGSGTRLTVV.

The CDR3 DNA is TGCGCCAGCAGTGAGCCCGGCAGATACACAGATACGCAGTATTTT. Amino acids: CASSEPGRYTDTQYF. The chain couples TRBV10-1 to TRBJ2-3; D not certain. The V gene's germline CDR1 is WNHNN and CDR2 SYGVQD (reference sequence). The CDR3 sequence is 15 residues long. Trimming removed 2 bases from V and 2 bases from J, with 11 bases in between.

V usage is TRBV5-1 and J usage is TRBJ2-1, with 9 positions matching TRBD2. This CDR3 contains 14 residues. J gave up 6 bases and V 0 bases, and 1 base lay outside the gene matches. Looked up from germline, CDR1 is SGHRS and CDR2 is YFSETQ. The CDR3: CASSLDSGSNEQFF. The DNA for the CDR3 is TGCGCCAGCAGCTTGGATAGCGGGAGCAATGAGCAGTTCTTC.

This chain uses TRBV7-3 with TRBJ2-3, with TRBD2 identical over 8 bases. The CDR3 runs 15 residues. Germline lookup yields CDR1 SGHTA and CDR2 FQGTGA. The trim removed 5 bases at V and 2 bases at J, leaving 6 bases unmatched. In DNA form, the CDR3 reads TGTGCCAGCAGCCCCGGGAGGGGCTTCACAGATACGCAGTATTTT. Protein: CASSPGRGFTDTQYF.

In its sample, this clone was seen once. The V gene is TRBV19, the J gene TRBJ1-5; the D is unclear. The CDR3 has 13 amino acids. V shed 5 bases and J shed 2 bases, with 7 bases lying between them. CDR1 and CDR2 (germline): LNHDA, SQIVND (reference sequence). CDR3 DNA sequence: TGTGCCAGTAGTGTCGGACGCAATCAGCCCCAGCATTTT. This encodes CASSVGRNQPQHF.

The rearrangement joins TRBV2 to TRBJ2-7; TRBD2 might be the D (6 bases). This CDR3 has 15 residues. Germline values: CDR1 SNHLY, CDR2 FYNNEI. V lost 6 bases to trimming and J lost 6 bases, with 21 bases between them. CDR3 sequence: CASRFGLSGSSEQYF. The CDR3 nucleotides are TGTGCCAGCAGATTCGGACTATCGGGGTCTAGCGAGCAGTACTTC.

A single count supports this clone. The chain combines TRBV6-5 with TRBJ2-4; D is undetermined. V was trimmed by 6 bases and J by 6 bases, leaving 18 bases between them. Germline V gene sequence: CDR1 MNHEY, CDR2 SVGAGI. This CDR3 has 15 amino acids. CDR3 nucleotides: TGTGCCAGCAGCTCAGGTCGGGCCGATCCAAACATTCAGTACTTC. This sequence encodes CASSSGRADPNIQYF.

CDR3: CASTPDSPTNTF. DNA of the CDR3: TGTGCCAGCACCCCGGACAGCCCGACGAACACCTTC. The chain has TRBV2 and TRBJ1-2; a weak D match, TRBD1 (6 bases). This CDR3 has 12 amino acids. Germline assignment: CDR1 SNHLY and CDR2 FYNNEI. V gave up 7 bases and J gave up 12 bases, with 18 bases separating them.

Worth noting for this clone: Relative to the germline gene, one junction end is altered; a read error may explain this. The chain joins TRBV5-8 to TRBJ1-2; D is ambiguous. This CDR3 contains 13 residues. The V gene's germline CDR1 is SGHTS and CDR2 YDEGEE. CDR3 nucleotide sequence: TGTGCCAGCAGATTGGAGAGGGCCCGTGGCTACACCTTC. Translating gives CASRLERARGYTF. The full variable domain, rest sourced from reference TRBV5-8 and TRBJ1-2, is EAGVTQSPTHLIKTRGQQATLRCSPISGHTSVYWYQQALGLGLQFLLWYDEGEERNRGNFPPRFSGRQFPNYSSELNVNALELEDSALYLCASRLERARGYTFGSGTRLTVV.